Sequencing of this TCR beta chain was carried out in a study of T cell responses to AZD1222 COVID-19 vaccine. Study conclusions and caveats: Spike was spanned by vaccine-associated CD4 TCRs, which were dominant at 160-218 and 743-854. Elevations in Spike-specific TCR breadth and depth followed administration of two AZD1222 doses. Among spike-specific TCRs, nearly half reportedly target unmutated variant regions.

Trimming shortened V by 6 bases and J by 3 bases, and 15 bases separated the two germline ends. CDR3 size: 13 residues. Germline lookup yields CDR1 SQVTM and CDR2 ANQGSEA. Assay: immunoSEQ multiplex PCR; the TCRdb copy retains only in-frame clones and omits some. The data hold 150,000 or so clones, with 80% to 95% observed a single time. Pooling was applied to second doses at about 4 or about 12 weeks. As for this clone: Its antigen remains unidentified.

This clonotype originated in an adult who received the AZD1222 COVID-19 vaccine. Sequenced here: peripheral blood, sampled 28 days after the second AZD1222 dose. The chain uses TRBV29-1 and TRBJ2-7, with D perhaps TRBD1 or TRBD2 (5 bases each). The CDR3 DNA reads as TGCAGCGTCACCGGGACGACATTCTACGAGCAGTACTTC. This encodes CSVTGTTFYEQYF.